This T cell receptor beta chain was recovered during a study of cytomegalovirus exposure and HLA in healthy donors. Study summary: As released early, the data held 75 million to 90 million unique TCRs from HLA-typed donors.

PCR primers comprised 60 Vbeta and 13 Jbeta primers. The repertoire was sequenced with immunoSEQ multiplex PCR; TCRdb's copy has only in-frame clones and lacks some. The table has 70,000 to 90,000 clones, 70% to 75% seen once. The V gene lost 2 bases and the J gene lost 6 bases, with 11 bases spanning the gap. This CDR3 is 14 amino acids long. The germline V gene has CDR1 SGHDT and CDR2 YYEEEE. This clone was picked up a small number of times. What it recognizes is unknown. Study results and limitations: Confirmation was obtained in vitro that three CMV-associated chains are specific for CMV antigens. Later on, a genetic analysis was performed. It linked a missense variant in DCLRE1C with V- and J-gene trimming of TCR beta.

Sequenced input: PBMCs. The rearrangement joins TRBV5-6 to TRBJ1-4; D may be TRBD1 (5 bases). The clonotype comes from a man between 60 and 75 years old in good health and CMV-seronegative. CDR3 in amino acids: CASSLWGGDEKLFF. In DNA, the CDR3 is TGTGCCAGCAGCTTATGGGGGGGGGATGAAAAACTGTTTTTT.